A single sample gave rise to the 22 T cell receptor beta chains below, sequenced in a study of blood T cells in healthy people across ages (dated by TCRdb to the mid-2010s). Library generation was performed with 5' RACE. The instrument was an Illumina HiSeq 2500. A second PCR of 7 to 11 cycles was performed with a sample-barcoded 5' primer and a J-beta primer mix. The public reads were quality trimmed at Q25 with fastp and then assembled into clones with MiXCR by TCRdb, keeping productive beta chains. Identical CDR3 proteins give one entry, which carries the most common genes and DNA. The sample table records around 900,000 distinct CDR3 sequences; around 54% of these occur just once. About a fifth of the sample is taken by the ten largest. Sequencing was carried out using blood. The source of these receptors is a woman in her fifties or sixties in good health.

This clonotype was recorded at least ten times. The chain joins TRBV7-2 to TRBJ2-1; weak D call: TRBD2 (6 bases). Germline-derived CDR1 and CDR2 are SGHTA and FQGNSA. V lost 5 bases, J lost 2 bases, and 13 bases lay in between. The CDR3 consists of 15 residues. As DNA, the CDR3 is TGTGCCAGCAGCGACGGGAGAAGGACCTACAATGAGCAGTTCTTC. It is translated as CASSDGRRTYNEQFF.

The DNA of the CDR3 is TGTGCCAGCTCACCTACCGGGACTAGCGTCCTGTACAATGAGCAGTTCTTC. It translates to CASSPTGTSVLYNEQFF. The rearrangement uses TRBV18 and TRBJ2-1; 10 bases match TRBD2. Germline V gene data show CDR1 as KGHSH and CDR2 as LQKENI. V lost 3 bases, J lost 4 bases, and 9 bases stayed unmatched. The CDR3 contains 17 residues. The full variable domain, rest sourced from reference TRBV18 and TRBJ2-1, is NAGVMQNPRHLVRRRGQEARLRCSPMKGHSHVYWYRQLPEEGLKFMVYLQKENIIDESGMPKERFSAEFPKEGPSILRIQQVVRGDSAAYFCASSPTGTSVLYNEQFFGPGTRLTVL.

The chain links TRBV20-1 to TRBJ2-5, with D possibly called TRBD1 or TRBD2 (5 bases each). The CDR3 is made up of 14 amino acids. Per the germline V gene, CDR1 is DFQATT and CDR2 is SNEGSKA (reference sequence). Trimming removed 5 bases at V and 5 bases at J, with 18 bases between. The CDR3 region has the DNA TGCAGTGCTGTAGGGACCATTACAAGGGAGACCCAGTACTTC. It codes for CSAVGTITRETQYF.

V is TRBV5-1 and J is TRBJ1-1; D might be TRBD1 (5 bases). Trimming pared 4 bases from V and 4 bases from J, leaving 20 bases between. The CDR3 is 16 amino acids. Germline CDR1 reads SGHRS; CDR2 reads YFSETQ. CDR3 sequence: CASSPRGGKRGTEAFF. CDR3 nucleotides: TGCGCCAGCAGCCCCCGGGGGGGGAAAAGAGGCACTGAAGCTTTCTTT.

V and J are TRBV12-3 or TRBV12-4 and TRBJ2-5, with D perhaps TRBD2 (7 bases). The CDR3 runs 16 residues. Trimming stripped 8 bases from V and 3 bases from J, with 22 bases between. Here the CDR3 DNA reads TGTGCCAGCGGTTGGGGGGGAGGGGAGGGGGAAGAGACCCAGTACTTC. Residues: CASGWGGGEGEETQYF.

This clonotype was counted a few times. The chain uses TRBV20-1 and TRBJ1-5; D is uncertain. CDR1 and CDR2 (germline): DFQATT, SNEGSKA (reference sequence). The CDR3 runs to 12 residues. V was cut by 0 bases and J by 7 bases, with 7 bases left in between. CDR3 DNA: TGCAGTGCTAGAGAAGGTGAACAGCCCCAGCATTTT. This codes for CSAREGEQPQHF.

The rearrangement joins TRBV5-1 to TRBJ2-1, with 11 positions matching TRBD2. The CDR3 contains 14 residues. Germline V gene data show CDR1 as SGHRS and CDR2 as YFSETQ. Trimming took 5 bases from V and 9 from J; bases not matched to a gene: 7. Here the CDR3 reads CASSTTGTSGEQFF. The CDR3 nucleotides read TGCGCCAGCAGTACAACCGGGACTAGCGGTGAGCAGTTCTTC.

V and J are TRBV9 and TRBJ2-7; D call uncertain. Trimming cost V 10 bases and J 3 bases, with 14 bases left between them. Germline V CDR1 and CDR2: SGDLS, YYNGEE. This CDR3 spans 12 amino acids. The CDR3 DNA follows: TGTGCCGGCTCCGTTAATGGCTACGAGCAGTACTTC. It codes for CAGSVNGYEQYF.

In its sample, this clonotype was seen a few times. V gene TRBV7-9 combines with J gene TRBJ2-5; 8 bases are shared with TRBD1. Germline CDR1 SEHNR, CDR2 FQNEAQ (reference sequence). The CDR3 loop spans 15 amino acids. V shed 9 bases and J 1 base; nucleotides not matched to a gene: 10. The CDR3 DNA reads TGTGCCAGTGGGTCGGACAGGGAACTCCAAGAGACCCAGTACTTC. It is translated as CASGSDRELQETQYF.

The sample holds a few counts of this clonotype. The chain uses TRBV18 and TRBJ2-3; TRBD2 aligns across 8 bases. The CDR3 sequence is 16 residues long. The germline gives CDR1 KGHSH, CDR2 LQKENI. Trimming took 1 base from V and 0 from J; bases not matched to a gene: 3. For the CDR3, the DNA is TGTGCCAGCTCACCACTTCCTAGCGGGAGCACAGATACGCAGTATTTT. It translates to CASSPLPSGSTDTQYF.

This clonotype occurred many times. V and J are TRBV4-1 and TRBJ2-6; 8 bases fit TRBD1. Germline trimming cut 5 bases from V and 0 bases from J; bases unmatched to any gene: 9. The CDR3 contains 18 residues. Germline CDR1 reads MGHRA; CDR2 reads YSYEKL. CDR3 amino acids: CASSSYRDRFSGANVLTF. The DNA of the CDR3 is TGCGCCAGCAGCTCCTACCGGGACAGGTTCTCTGGGGCCAACGTCCTGACTTTC.

About this clonotype: One junction end does not reproduce the germline sequence, and a read error may be involved. This rearrangement joins TRBV27 to TRBJ1-5; tentative D call: TRBD1 (5 bases). There are 15 residues in the CDR3. From germline, CDR1 is MNHEY and CDR2 SMNVEV (reference sequence). The CDR3 loop reads CASSLGGGANRPQHF. The CDR3 DNA sequence: TGTGCCAGCAGCCTAGGTGGAGGGGCCAATCGGCCCCAGCATTTT.

This clonotype has a handful of counts. The chain combines TRBV12-3 or TRBV12-4 with TRBJ1-4, with D possibly being TRBD1 (5 bases). The CDR3 runs to 14 residues. CDR3 protein: CACKGTATNEKLFF. CDR3 DNA sequence: TGTGCTTGTAAAGGGACGGCAACTAATGAAAAACTGTTTTTT.

The rearrangement links TRBV25-1 to TRBJ2-4, with 11 nucleotides matching TRBD2. Germline V gene data show CDR1 as MGHDK and CDR2 as SYGVNS. The CDR3 spans 12 residues. Trimming at V came to 5 bases and at J to 13 bases, leaving 4 bases not matched to a gene. CDR3 DNA: TGTGCCAGCAGTAAACTAGCGGGAGAGCAGTACTTC. Translating gives CASSKLAGEQYF.

The chain uses TRBV29-1 and TRBJ2-1; TRBD2 agrees at 7 bases. The J call may be wrong; the DNA end is better matched by TRBJ2-7. The CDR3 has 15 amino acids. Germline CDR1 SQVTM, CDR2 ANQGSEA. The CDR3 DNA is TGCACTTCCGGCCATACTAGCGAGCTTAACAATGAGCAGTACTTC. Its protein is CTSGHTSELNNEQYF.

The J gene is TRBJ2-3, the V gene TRBV28, with 9 bases identical to TRBD1. The CDR3 is 15 amino acids. With V trimmed by 6 bases and J by 2 bases, 6 bases remained unmatched. CDR1 is MDHEN and CDR2 is SYDVKM in the germline V gene. Here the CDR3 reads CASRLQGAYTDTQYF. CDR3 DNA sequence: TGTGCCAGCAGACTACAGGGGGCGTACACAGATACGCAGTATTTT.

J is TRBJ2-7 and V is TRBV3-1, with TRBD2 matching 8 bases. This CDR3 comprises 15 residues. Germline V gene sequence: CDR1 LGHDT, CDR2 YNNKEL (reference sequence). The junction had 5 bases not matched to a gene; V was cut back by 4 bases and J by 0 bases. The CDR3 DNA reads TGTGCCAGCAGCCGCGCGGGGGGCACCTCCTACGAGCAGTACTTC. It yields the protein CASSRAGGTSYEQYF.

The chain combines TRBV28 with TRBJ1-6; no firm D call. Germline V gene lookup returns CDR1 MDHEN and CDR2 SYDVKM. The CDR3 contains 16 residues. V was pared by 3 bases and J by 0 bases, with 9 bases between. CDR3 DNA: TGTGCCAGCAGTTTCTTAACCCGCTCCTATAATTCACCCCTCCACTTT. This codes for CASSFLTRSYNSPLHF.

Only a few counts were recorded for this clonotype. V is TRBV20-1 and J is TRBJ2-3; possibly TRBD2 for D (6 bases). CDR1 and CDR2 (germline): DFQATT, SNEGSKA (reference sequence). V shed 5 bases and J shed 1 base, with 16 bases lying between them. This CDR3 contains 15 residues. The CDR3 coding sequence is TGCAGTGCTTTAGCGGCTACCACCCGCACAGATACGCAGTATTTT. Its protein is CSALAATTRTDTQYF.

This clonotype was recorded a few times. The chain has TRBV20-1 and TRBJ1-2; TRBD1 aligns across 10 bases. The CDR3 is made up of 13 amino acids. V lost 5 bases, J lost 7 bases, and 7 bases stayed unmatched. Looked up from germline, CDR1 is DFQATT and CDR2 is SNEGSKA (reference sequence). The CDR3 DNA reads TGCAGTGCTGGCCGGGACAGGGGTCGTGGCTACACCTTC. Amino acids: CSAGRDRGRGYTF.

The chain carries TRBV7-2 and TRBJ2-5, with a possible D match to TRBD2 (5 bases). Germline V gene sequence: CDR1 SGHTA, CDR2 FQGNSA. There are 14 residues in the CDR3. The V end lost 4 bases, the J end lost 5 bases, and 14 bases lay between the germline ends. The CDR3 here is CASSSAGVWETQYF. The CDR3 bases are TGTGCCAGCAGCTCAGCCGGGGTATGGGAGACCCAGTACTTC.

V gene TRBV30 combines with J gene TRBJ2-5; 7 bases fit TRBD2. Germline V CDR1 and CDR2: GTSNPN, SVGIG (reference sequence). This CDR3 is built from 14 residues. V lost 5 bases and J lost 4; bases outside the gene matches: 10. The CDR3 spells CAWGSGKRLETQYF. For the CDR3, the DNA is TGTGCCTGGGGAAGCGGGAAGCGGTTAGAGACCCAGTACTTC.